A single sample gave rise to the 25 T cell receptor beta chains below, sequenced in a study of cytotoxic CD8 clonotypes in ibrutinib-treated CLL. Clones were sequenced by immunoSEQ multiplex PCR, and TCRdb holds only the in-frame ones, with some missing. The top ten clones hold under 8.5% of a sample with approximately 70,000 clones, more than 70% of them seen once. This specimen consisted of PBMCs, obtained at disease progression, from a patient treated with ibrutinib. These receptor sequences come from a human donor with chronic lymphocytic leukemia.

The rearrangement uses TRBV5-6 and TRBJ1-2, with 7 bases matching TRBD1. The V gene end was trimmed by 0 bases and the J gene end by 6 bases; junction bases not matched to a gene: 2. CDR1 SGHDT and CDR2 YYEEEE come from the germline V gene. The length of the CDR3 is 13 residues. CDR3 loop: CASSLGQGDGYTF. CDR3 coding DNA: TGTGCCAGCAGCTTGGGGCAGGGGGATGGCTACACCTTC.

The chain has TRBV6-5 and TRBJ1-4; TRBD1 aligns across 10 bases. Trimming removed 2 bases from V and 8 bases from J; junction bases left unmatched: 5. The germline CDR1 and CDR2 sequences are MNHEY and SVGAGI. The CDR3 length is 15 residues. CDR3 region: CASSYRGTGVEKLFF. CDR3 nucleotides: TGTGCCAGCAGTTACCGAGGGACAGGGGTGGAAAAACTGTTTTTT.

J is TRBJ2-3 and V is TRBV2, with 10 positions matching TRBD2. V was pared by 10 bases and J by 3 bases, with 7 bases of the junction left unmatched. Germline V gene sequence: CDR1 SNHLY, CDR2 FYNNEI. This CDR3 is 14 amino acids long. In DNA form, the CDR3 reads TGTGCCATCTCACTAGCGGGGTGGACAGATACGCAGTATTTT. Protein sequence: CAISLAGWTDTQYF.

The chain employs TRBV21-1 and TRBJ2-7; the tabulated D call, TRBD2, remains unverified against the DNA. TRBV21-1 is listed as a pseudogene. This CDR3 region has 11 residues. The CDR3 loop is CASSILYEQYF. The CDR3, as DNA: TGTGCCAGCAGCATTCTCTACGAGCAGTACTTC.

V gene TRBV2 combines with J gene TRBJ2-7, with TRBD2 as a possible D gene (7 bases). Germline lookup yields CDR1 SNHLY and CDR2 FYNNEI. V lost 5 bases and J lost 0, with 11 bases in between. This CDR3 spans 14 amino acids. The CDR3, as DNA: TGTGCCAGCAGTATGAGGGGGGGCTCCTACGAGCAGTACTTC. Translated: CASSMRGGSYEQYF.

The chain combines TRBV5-6 with TRBJ1-1; 11 positions agree with TRBD1. The CDR3 consists of 13 residues. The germline CDR1 and CDR2 sequences are SGHDT and YYEEEE. J lost 4 bases, V lost 4 bases, and 0 bases had no gene match. CDR3 amino acids: CASSGTGGTEAFF. For the CDR3, the DNA is TGTGCCAGCAGCGGGACAGGGGGCACTGAAGCTTTCTTT. Full variable domain (remainder filled in from reference TRBV5-6 and TRBJ1-1): DAGVTQSPTHLIKTRGQQVTLRCSPKSGHDTVSWYQQALGQGPQFIFQYYEEEERQRGNFPDRFSGHQFPNYSSELNVNALLLGDSALYLCASSGTGGTEAFFGQGTRLTVV.

The J gene is TRBJ2-5, the V gene TRBV15; 10 bases are shared with TRBD2. CDR1 is LNHNV, CDR2 YYDKDF, per germline (reference sequence). J gave up 4 bases and V 3 bases, and 11 bases lay outside the gene matches. The CDR3 covers 17 residues. The CDR3 is CATSRLTAGGPRETQYF. CDR3 coding DNA: TGTGCCACCAGCAGGTTAACAGCGGGAGGGCCCCGAGAGACCCAGTACTTC.

This sequence joins TRBV4-1 and TRBJ2-3; D unresolved. Per germline, CDR1 MGHRA and CDR2 YSYEKL. Trimming left V 0 bases short and J 8 bases short, with 24 bases between. This CDR3 region has 18 residues. This CDR3 is CASSQDRPGQGRGGTQYF. The CDR3, as DNA: TGCGCCAGCAGCCAAGATCGTCCGGGCCAAGGGCGCGGTGGTACGCAGTATTTT.

This clone has ten or more counts. The V call is TRBV19, the J call TRBJ1-3; D uncertain. The V end was cut by 6 bases, the J end by 4 bases, with 13 bases between. Germline V CDR1 and CDR2: LNHDA, SQIVND (reference sequence). The CDR3 spans 14 residues. The CDR3 DNA reads TGTGCCAGTAGGCGACCAGGAGTCGGAAACACCATATATTTT. Its translation: CASRRPGVGNTIYF.

This clone was detected only once. The J gene is TRBJ2-7, the V gene TRBV5-6, with D unresolved. Trimming took 0 bases from V and 7 from J, leaving 8 bases between them. The CDR3 has 12 amino acids. Germline V lookup: CDR1 SGHDT, CDR2 YYEEEE. Written as DNA, the CDR3 is TGTGCCAGCAGCTTGGAGTTCACGGAGCAGTACTTC. Its protein is CASSLEFTEQYF.

CDR3 DNA sequence: TGTGCCAGCAGCCACAGGGATGCCGGGGAGCTGTTTTTT. It yields the protein CASSHRDAGELFF. This sequence joins TRBV7-6 and TRBJ2-2, with D possibly matching TRBD1 (6 bases). V dropped 5 bases and J dropped 6 bases, with 10 bases sitting between them. The CDR3 consists of 13 residues. Germline CDR1 and CDR2: SGHVS and FNYEAQ.

The J gene is TRBJ2-1, the V gene TRBV13, with TRBD2 matching over 8 bases. In germline, CDR1 is PRHDT, CDR2 FYEKMQ (reference sequence). CDR3 length equals 13 residues. Losses at the gene ends were 5 bases for V and 7 bases for J; bases not matched to a gene: 4. The CDR3 loop reads CASSPRGGNEQFF. In nucleotides, the CDR3 is TGTGCCAGCAGCCCCCGGGGGGGGAATGAGCAGTTCTTC.

This chain connects TRBV7-9 to TRBJ2-5; D remains ambiguous. Looked up from germline, CDR1 is SEHNR and CDR2 is FQNEAQ (reference sequence). The CDR3 loop spans 15 amino acids. V was trimmed by 1 base and J by 4 bases, leaving 13 bases between them. The CDR3 coding sequence is TGTGCCAGCAGCTTAGATCGGTTAGCAGGAGAGACCCAGTACTTC. It encodes CASSLDRLAGETQYF.

This sequence joins TRBV28 and TRBJ1-1, with a possible D match to TRBD1 (6 bases). The V gene lost 8 bases and the J gene lost 1 base, with 14 bases spanning the gap. The CDR3 has 14 amino acids. CDR1 is MDHEN and CDR2 is SYDVKM in the germline V gene. Here the CDR3 reads CASAGLGGNTEAFF. The CDR3 coding sequence is TGTGCCAGCGCCGGGTTAGGGGGGAACACTGAAGCTTTCTTT.

This clone was found many times. This rearrangement joins TRBV5-1 to TRBJ2-7; D not resolved. This CDR3 region has 11 residues. Trimming took 6 bases from V and 6 from J, leaving 10 bases between them. Germline V gives CDR1 SGHRS, CDR2 YFSETQ. The CDR3 DNA is TGCGCCAGCACGGACGGGTCCGAGCAGTACTTC. This gives the protein CASTDGSEQYF.

The chain has TRBV5-1 and TRBJ1-3; D might be TRBD1 (5 bases). Looked up from germline, CDR1 is SGHRS and CDR2 is YFSETQ. This CDR3 spans 15 amino acids. Trimming left V 4 bases short and J 7 bases short, with 18 bases between. The CDR3 coding sequence is TGCGCCAGCAGCAAAGGGGCAGGGCGAGGTAACACCATATATTTT. Amino acid sequence: CASSKGAGRGNTIYF.

The chain recombines TRBV7-9 with TRBJ2-1, with a tentative D call TRBD2 (6 bases). Trimming stripped 5 bases from V and 7 bases from J, with 12 bases between. The CDR3 contains 13 residues. The germline V gene has CDR1 SEHNR and CDR2 FQNEAQ (reference sequence). The CDR3 loop is CASSPTSLNEQFF. The CDR3 coding sequence is TGTGCCAGCAGCCCGACTAGTTTGAATGAGCAGTTCTTC.

This sequence joins TRBV5-1 and TRBJ2-7; 10 positions agree with TRBD2. Trimming took 4 bases from V and 2 from J; bases not matched to a gene: 3. Germline lookup yields CDR1 SGHRS and CDR2 YFSETQ. This CDR3 spans 14 amino acids. The CDR3 sequence is CASSVSGRAYEQYF. Here the CDR3 DNA reads TGCGCCAGCAGCGTAAGCGGGAGGGCCTACGAGCAGTACTTC.

The V gene is TRBV2, the J gene TRBJ1-1; D remains unclear. CDR3 size: 11 residues. Trimming shortened V by 3 bases and J by 11 bases, and 10 bases separated the two germline ends. The germline V gene has CDR1 SNHLY and CDR2 FYNNEI. The CDR3 is CASSESFWAFF. The DNA for the CDR3 is TGTGCCAGCAGTGAGAGCTTCTGGGCTTTCTTT.

V is TRBV30 and J is TRBJ2-7; 9 bases are shared with TRBD1. The CDR3 totals 14 residues. V gave up 2 bases and J gave up 5 bases; unmatched junction bases: 7. Germline loops: CDR1 GTSNPN, CDR2 SVGIG (reference sequence). The DNA for the CDR3 is TGTGCCTGGAGTAAGGGGACAGGGTCGAACGAGCAGTACTTC. Its translation is CAWSKGTGSNEQYF.

J is TRBJ1-2 and V is TRBV19, with 7 bases matching TRBD1. With V trimmed by 7 bases and J by 3 bases, 11 bases remained unmatched. The CDR3 length is 15 residues. From germline, CDR1 is LNHDA and CDR2 SQIVND (reference sequence). DNA of the CDR3: TGTGCCAGTACCAAATTAACCGGGACAGACTATGGCTACACCTTC. As protein: CASTKLTGTDYGYTF.

V and J are TRBV6-1 and TRBJ1-1; a weak D match, TRBD1 (6 bases). The CDR3 spans 14 residues. V gave up 2 bases and J gave up 3 bases, with 10 bases separating them. Germline V gene data show CDR1 as MNHNS and CDR2 as SASEGT. The CDR3 DNA reads as TGTGCCAGCAGTGAAAGGACAGTGTACACTGAAGCTTTCTTT. Its protein is CASSERTVYTEAFF.

This clone has a count of ten or more. CDR3 sequence: CASSPRRGFGYTF. Here the CDR3 DNA reads TGTGCCAGCAGCCCGAGGCGGGGTTTTGGCTACACCTTC. This sequence joins TRBV7-3 and TRBJ1-2; D unclear. Germline V gene data show CDR1 as SGHTA and CDR2 as FQGTGA. This CDR3 comprises 13 residues. V dropped 5 bases and J dropped 7 bases, with 14 bases sitting between them.

The chain carries TRBV27 and TRBJ2-7, with D perhaps TRBD2 (6 bases). Trimming pared 10 bases from V and 3 bases from J, leaving 13 bases between. Germline V CDR1 and CDR2: MNHEY, SMNVEV (reference sequence). This CDR3 has 12 amino acids. DNA for the CDR3: TGTGCCACGTCGACTAGAAACTACGAGCAGTACTTC. The encoded protein is CATSTRNYEQYF.

This clone occurred once. V and J are TRBV7-9 and TRBJ2-7, with a possible D match to TRBD1 (8 bases). Trimming cost V 5 bases and J 0 bases, with 23 bases left between them. CDR3 length: 18 residues. The germline V gene has CDR1 SEHNR and CDR2 FQNEAQ (reference sequence). Written as DNA, the CDR3 is TGTGCCAGCAGCCATCCATCAGGGGGGGACAGGAGCTCCTACGAGCAGTACTTC. Translated: CASSHPSGGDRSSYEQYF.